This TCR beta chain was sequenced for a study of blood T cell repertoires in COVID-19. The overall study: The United States, Italy and Spain were the sources of the acute and convalescent COVID-19 samples. Sources were T cells, B-cell-depleted T cells, or PBMCs; the material itself was cDNA or gDNA.

In the authors' workflow: From reference gene primer amplification, estimates of nucleated cell counts were derived. Profiling relied on immunoSEQ multiplex PCR, and the TCRdb table lists in-frame clones only, not all of them. The V and J calls and clone size come from that table; D and trimming were worked out from the DNA. The table has 100,000 or so clones, around 76% seen once. The germline CDR1 and CDR2 sequences are ENHRY and SYGVKD. Trimming stripped 6 bases from V and 6 bases from J, with 9 bases between. This CDR3 contains 12 residues. Specimen: peripheral blood. J is TRBJ2-1 and V is TRBV10-3; D uncertain. The sequence came from a woman aged 65 to 85 with acute or convalescent COVID-19. The CDR3 DNA reads TGTGCCATCAGCGGTCCGGGCAATGAGCAGTTCTTC. Its translation: CAISGPGNEQFF.